One T cell receptor beta chain is described in this entry. What it recognizes is unknown. These data belong to a study of T cell responses to AZD1222 COVID-19 vaccine. Overall study context: Second doses at about 4 or about 12 weeks were pooled. Study observations and caveats: Donors were largely white British and mainly female; clonal diversity was possibly underestimated.

CDR1 and CDR2 from the germline V gene are LNHDA and SQIVND (reference sequence). The CDR3 length is 14 residues. Trimming took 5 bases from V and 0 from J, leaving 8 bases between them. Produced via immunoSEQ multiplex PCR; TCRdb's table is partial and in-frame only. Found here are around 150,000 clones, around 88% of them singletons; the top ten hold roughly 2.1%. Here the sequenced sample was peripheral blood, taken on day 0 of AZD1222 vaccination. The chain employs TRBV19 and TRBJ2-4, with unresolved D. This TCR was recovered from an adult in good health. In DNA form, the CDR3 reads TGTGCCAGTAGTCTTTTAGAAGCCAAAAACATTCAGTACTTC. It yields the protein CASSLLEAKNIQYF.